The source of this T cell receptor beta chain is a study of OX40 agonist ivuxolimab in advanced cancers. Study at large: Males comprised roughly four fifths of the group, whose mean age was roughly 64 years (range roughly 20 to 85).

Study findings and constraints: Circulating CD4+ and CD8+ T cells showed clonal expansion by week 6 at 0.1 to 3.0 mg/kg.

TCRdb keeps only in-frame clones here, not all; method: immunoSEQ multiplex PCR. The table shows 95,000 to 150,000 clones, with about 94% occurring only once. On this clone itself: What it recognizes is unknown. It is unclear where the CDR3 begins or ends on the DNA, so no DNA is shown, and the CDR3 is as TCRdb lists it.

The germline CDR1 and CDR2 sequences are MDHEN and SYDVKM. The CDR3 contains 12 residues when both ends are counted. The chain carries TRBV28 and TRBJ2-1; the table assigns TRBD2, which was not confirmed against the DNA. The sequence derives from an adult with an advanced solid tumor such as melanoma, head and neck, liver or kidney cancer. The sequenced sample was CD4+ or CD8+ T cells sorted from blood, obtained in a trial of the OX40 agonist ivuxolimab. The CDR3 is CASSLSLREQFF.